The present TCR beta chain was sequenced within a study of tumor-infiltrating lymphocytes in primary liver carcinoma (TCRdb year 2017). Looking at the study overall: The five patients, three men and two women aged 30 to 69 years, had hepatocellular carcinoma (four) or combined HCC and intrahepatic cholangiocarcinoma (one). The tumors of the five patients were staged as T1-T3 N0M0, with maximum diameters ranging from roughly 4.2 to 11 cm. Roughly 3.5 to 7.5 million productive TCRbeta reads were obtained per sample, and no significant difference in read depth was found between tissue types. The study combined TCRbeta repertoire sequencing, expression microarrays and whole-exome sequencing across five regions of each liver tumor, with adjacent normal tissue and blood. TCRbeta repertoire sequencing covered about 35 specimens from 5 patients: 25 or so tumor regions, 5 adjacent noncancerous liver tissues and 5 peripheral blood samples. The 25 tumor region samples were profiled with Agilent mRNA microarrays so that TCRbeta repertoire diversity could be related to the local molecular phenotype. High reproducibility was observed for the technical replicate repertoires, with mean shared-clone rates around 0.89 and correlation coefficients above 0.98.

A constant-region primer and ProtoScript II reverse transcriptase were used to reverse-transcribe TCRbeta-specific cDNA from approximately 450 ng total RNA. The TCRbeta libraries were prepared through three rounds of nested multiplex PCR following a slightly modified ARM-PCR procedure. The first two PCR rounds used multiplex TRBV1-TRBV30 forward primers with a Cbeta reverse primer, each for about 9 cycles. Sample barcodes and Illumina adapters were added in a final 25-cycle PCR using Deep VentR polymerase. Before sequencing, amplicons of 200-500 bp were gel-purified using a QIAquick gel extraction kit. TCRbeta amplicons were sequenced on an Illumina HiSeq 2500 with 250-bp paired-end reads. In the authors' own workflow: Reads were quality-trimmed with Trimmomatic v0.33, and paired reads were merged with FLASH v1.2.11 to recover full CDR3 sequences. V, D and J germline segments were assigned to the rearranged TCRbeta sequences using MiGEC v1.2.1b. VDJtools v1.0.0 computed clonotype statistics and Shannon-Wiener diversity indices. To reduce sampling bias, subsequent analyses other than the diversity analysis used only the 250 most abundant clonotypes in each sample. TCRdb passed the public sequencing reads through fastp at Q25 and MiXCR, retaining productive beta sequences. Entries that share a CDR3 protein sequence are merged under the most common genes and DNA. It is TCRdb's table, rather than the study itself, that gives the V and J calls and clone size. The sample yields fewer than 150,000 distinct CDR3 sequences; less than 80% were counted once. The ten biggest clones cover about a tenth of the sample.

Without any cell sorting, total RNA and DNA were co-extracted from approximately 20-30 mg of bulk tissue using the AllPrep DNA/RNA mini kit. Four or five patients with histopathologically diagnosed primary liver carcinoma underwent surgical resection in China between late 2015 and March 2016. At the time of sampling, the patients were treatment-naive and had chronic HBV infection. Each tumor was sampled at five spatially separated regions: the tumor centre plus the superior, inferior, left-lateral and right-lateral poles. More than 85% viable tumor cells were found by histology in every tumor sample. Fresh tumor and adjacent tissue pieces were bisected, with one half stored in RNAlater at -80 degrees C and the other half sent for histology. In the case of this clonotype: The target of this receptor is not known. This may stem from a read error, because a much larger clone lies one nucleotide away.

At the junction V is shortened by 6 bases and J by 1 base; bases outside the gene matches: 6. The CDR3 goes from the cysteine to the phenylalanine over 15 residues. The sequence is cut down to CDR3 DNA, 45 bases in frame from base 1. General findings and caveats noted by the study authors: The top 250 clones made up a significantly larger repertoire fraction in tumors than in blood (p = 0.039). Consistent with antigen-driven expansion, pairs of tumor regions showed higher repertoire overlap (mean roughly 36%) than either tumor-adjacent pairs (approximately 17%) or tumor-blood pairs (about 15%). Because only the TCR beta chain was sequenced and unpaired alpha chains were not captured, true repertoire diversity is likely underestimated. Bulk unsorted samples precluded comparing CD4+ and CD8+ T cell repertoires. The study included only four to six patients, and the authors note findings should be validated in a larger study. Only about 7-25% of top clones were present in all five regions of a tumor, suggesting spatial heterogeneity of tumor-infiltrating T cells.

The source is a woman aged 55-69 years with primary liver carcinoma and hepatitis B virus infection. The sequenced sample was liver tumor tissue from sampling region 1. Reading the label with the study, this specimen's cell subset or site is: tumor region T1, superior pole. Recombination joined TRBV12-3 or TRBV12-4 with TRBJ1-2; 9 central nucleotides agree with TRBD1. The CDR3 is CASRLRGQGNYGYTF. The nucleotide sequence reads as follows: TGTGCCAGCAGGTTAAGGGGACAGGGTAACTATGGCTACACCTTC.